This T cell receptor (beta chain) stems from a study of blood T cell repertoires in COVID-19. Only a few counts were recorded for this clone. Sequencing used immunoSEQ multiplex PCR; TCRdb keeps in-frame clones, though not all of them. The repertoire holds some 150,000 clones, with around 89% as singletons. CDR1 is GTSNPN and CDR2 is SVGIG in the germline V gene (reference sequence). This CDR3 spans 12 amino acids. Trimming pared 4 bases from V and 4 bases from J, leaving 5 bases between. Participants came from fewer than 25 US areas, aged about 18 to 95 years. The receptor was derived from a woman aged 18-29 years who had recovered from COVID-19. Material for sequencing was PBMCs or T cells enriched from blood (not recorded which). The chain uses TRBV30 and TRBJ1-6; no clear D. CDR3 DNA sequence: TGTGCCTGGACAGATTATAATTCACCCCTCCACTTT. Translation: CAWTDYNSPLHF.